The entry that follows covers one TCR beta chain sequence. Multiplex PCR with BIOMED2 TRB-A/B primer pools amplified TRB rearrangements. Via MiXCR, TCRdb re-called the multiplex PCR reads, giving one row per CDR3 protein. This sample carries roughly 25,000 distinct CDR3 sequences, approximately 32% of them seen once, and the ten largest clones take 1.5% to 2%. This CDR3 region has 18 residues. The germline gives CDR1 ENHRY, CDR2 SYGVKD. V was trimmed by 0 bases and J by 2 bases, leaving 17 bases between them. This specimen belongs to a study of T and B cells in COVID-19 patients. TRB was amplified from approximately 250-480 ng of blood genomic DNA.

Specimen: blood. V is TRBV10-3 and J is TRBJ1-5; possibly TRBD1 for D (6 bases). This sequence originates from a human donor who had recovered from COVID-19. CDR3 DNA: TGTGCCATCAGTGAGTCGGGGTACAGGGTGGGGGGCAATCAGCCCCAGCATTTT. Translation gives CAISESGYRVGGNQPQHF.